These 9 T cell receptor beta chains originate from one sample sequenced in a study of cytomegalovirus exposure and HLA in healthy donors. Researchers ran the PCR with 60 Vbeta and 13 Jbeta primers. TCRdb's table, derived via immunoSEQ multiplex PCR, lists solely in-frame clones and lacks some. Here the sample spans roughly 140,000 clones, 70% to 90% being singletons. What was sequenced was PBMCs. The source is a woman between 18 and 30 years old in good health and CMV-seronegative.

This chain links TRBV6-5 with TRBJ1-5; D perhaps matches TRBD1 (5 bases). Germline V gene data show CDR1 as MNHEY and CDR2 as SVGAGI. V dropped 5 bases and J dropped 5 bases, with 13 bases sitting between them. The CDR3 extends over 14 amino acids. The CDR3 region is CASSPSWGDQPQHF. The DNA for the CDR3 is TGTGCCAGCAGTCCCTCATGGGGGGATCAGCCCCAGCATTTT.

The CDR3 DNA reads TGTGCCAGCAGCTTGGTGACGGGGTCCGAGCAGTACTTC. Translated: CASSLVTGSEQYF. J is TRBJ2-5 and V is TRBV5-4, with D possibly TRBD2 on 5 matching bases. The end of the DNA fits TRBJ2-7 better, so the J call may be wrong. There are 13 residues in the CDR3. Germline CDR1 and CDR2: SGHNT and YYREEE (reference sequence).

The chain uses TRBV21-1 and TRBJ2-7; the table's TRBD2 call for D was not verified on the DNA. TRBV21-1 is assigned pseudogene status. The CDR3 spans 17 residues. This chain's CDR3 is CAGAGTSGCQGSYEQYF. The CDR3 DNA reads TGTGCCGGAGCAGGGACTAGCGGGTGTCAGGGGTCCTACGAGCAGTACTTC.

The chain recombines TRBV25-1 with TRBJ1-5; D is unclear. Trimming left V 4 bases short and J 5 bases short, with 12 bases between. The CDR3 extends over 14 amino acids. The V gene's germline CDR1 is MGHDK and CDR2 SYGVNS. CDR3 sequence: CASSGAMGDQPQHF. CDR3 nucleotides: TGTGCCAGCAGTGGAGCAATGGGAGATCAGCCCCAGCATTTT.

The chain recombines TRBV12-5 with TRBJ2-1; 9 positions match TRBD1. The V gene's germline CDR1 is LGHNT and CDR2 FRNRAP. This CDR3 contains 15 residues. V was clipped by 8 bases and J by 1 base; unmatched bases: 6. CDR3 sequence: CASKTGGTSYNEQFF. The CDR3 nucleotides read TGTGCTAGTAAGACAGGGGGGACTTCCTACAATGAGCAGTTCTTC.

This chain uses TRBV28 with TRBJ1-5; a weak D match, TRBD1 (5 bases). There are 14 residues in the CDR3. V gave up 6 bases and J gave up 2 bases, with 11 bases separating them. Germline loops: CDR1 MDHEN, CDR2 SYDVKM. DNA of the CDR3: TGTGCCAGCAGCCCCTGGGGGGGCAATCAGCCCCAGCATTTT. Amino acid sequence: CASSPWGGNQPQHF.

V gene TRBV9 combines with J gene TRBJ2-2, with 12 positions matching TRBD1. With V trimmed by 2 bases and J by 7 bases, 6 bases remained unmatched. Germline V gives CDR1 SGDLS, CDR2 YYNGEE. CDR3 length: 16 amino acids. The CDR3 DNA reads TGTGCCAGCAGCGTTGGGGACAGGGGGCGAAACGGGGAGCTGTTTTTT. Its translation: CASSVGDRGRNGELFF.

As DNA, the CDR3 is TGTGCCAGCAAATCTGGACAGGGAGGGAAGAGCGCTGAAGCTTTCTTT. It yields the protein CASKSGQGGKSAEAFF. The V gene is TRBV2, the J gene TRBJ1-1, with TRBD1 matching over 8 bases. Unmatched junction bases numbered 16, after V lost 7 bases and J lost 6 bases. CDR1 is SNHLY and CDR2 is FYNNEI in the germline V gene. The CDR3 runs 16 residues.

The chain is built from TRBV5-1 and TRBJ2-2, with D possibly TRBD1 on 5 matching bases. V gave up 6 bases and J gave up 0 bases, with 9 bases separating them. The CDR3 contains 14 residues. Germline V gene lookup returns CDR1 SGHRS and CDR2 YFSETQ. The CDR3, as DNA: TGCGCCAGCATAGGGGTTTCGAACACCGGGGAGCTGTTTTTT. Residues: CASIGVSNTGELFF. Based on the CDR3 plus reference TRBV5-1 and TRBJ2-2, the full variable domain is KAGVTQTPRYLIKTRGQQVTLSCSPISGHRSVSWYQQTPGQGLQFLFEYFSETQRNKGNFPGRFSGRQFSNSRSEMNVSTLELGDSALYLCASIGVSNTGELFFGEGSRLTVL.